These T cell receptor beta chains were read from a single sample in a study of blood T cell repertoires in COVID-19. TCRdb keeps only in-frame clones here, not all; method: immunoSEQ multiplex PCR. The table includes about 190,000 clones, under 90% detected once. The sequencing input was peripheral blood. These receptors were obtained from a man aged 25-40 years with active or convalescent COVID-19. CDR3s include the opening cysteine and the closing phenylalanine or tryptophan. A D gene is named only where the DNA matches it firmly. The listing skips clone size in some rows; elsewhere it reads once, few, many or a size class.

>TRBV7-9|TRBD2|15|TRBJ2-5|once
TGTGCCAGCAGCGAGGACGTGCGGGGGGAAGAGACCCAGTACTTC
CASSEDVRGEETQYF
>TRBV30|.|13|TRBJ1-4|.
TGTGCCTGGACGATACAGGGTGGTGAAAAACTGTTTTTT
CAWTIQGGEKLFF
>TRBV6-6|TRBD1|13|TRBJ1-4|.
TGTGCCAGCAGTGACAGGGGGATTGAAAAACTGTTTTTT
CASSDRGIEKLFF
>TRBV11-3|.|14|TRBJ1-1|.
TGTGCCAGCAGCAGGGACACCTTGAACACTGAAGCTTTCTTT
CASSRDTLNTEAFF
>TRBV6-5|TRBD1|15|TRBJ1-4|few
TGTGCCAGCAGACTCGCAGGGGGCCGTAATGAAAAACTGTTTTTT
CASRLAGGRNEKLFF
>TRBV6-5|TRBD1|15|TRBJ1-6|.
TGTGCCAGCAGTCCCCGGGGACAGGGAAATTCACCCCTCCACTTT
CASSPRGQGNSPLHF
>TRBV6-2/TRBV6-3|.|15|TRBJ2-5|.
TGTGCCAGCAGTGGGGGGGACAGGCGCCAAGAGACCCAGTACTTC
CASSGGDRRQETQYF
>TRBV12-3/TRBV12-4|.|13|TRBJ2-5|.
TGTGCCAGCAGTAAAGGAGGGCCCGAGACCCAGTACTTC
CASSKGGPETQYF
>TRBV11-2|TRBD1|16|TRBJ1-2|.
TGTGCCAGCAGCTTAGATGCTGGACAGGTTATCTATGGCTACACCTTC
CASSLDAGQVIYGYTF
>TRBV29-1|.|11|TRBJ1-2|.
TGCAGCGTTGACGGCGCGGATGGCTACACCTTC
CSVDGADGYTF
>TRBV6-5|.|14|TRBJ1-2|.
TGTGCCAGCAGGACGGGACACAGGGACTATGGCTACACCTTC
CASRTGHRDYGYTF
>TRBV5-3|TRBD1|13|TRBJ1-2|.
TGTGCCAGAAGCCCGAACCGCACAGGGGACTACACCTTC
CARSPNRTGDYTF
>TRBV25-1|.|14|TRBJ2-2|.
TGTGCCAGCCGGTACGGGGGGAACACCGGGGAGCTGTTTTTT
CASRYGGNTGELFF
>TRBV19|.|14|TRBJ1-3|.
TGTGCCAGTACCGCGGGGGCGGAAGGAAACACCATATATTTT
CASTAGAEGNTIYF
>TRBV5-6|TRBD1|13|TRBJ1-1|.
TGTGCCAGCAGCTCACAGGGGGACACTGAAGCTTTCTTT
CASSSQGDTEAFF
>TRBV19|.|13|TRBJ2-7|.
TGTGCCAGTAGACAGCACGACTCCTACGAGCAGTACTTC
CASRQHDSYEQYF
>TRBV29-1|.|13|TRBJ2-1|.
TGCAGCTTTGCCCTGAGCTCCTACAATGAGCAGTTCTTC
CSFALSSYNEQFF
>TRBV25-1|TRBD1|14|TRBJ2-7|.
TGTGCCAGCAGCGAATATACAGGGGGCGGCGAGCAGTACTTC
CASSEYTGGGEQYF
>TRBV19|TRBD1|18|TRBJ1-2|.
TGTGCCAGTAGCCTGCTAGGCGGGACAGGGGCGGACAACTATGGCTACACCTTC
CASSLLGGTGADNYGYTF
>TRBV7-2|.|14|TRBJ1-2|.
TGTGCCAGCAGGAGTAGTCAGGTCGGGGGGGGCTACACCTTC
CASRSSQVGGGYTF
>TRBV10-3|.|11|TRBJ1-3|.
TGTGCGGGGGCCTCTGGAAACACCATATATTTT
CAGASGNTIYF
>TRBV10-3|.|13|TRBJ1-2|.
TGTGCCATCAGTGCTCGGACAGCCGATGGCTACACCTTC
CAISARTADGYTF
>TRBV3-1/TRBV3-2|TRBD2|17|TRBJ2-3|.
TGTGCCAGCAGCCCAATGCTAGCGGGTTCTAGCACAGATACGCAGTATTTT
CASSPMLAGSSTDTQYF
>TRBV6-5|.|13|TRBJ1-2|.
TGTGCCAGCACCGCCGCCAGGAAGTATGGCTACACCTTC
CASTAARKYGYTF
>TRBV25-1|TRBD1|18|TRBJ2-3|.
TGTGCCAGCAGTGAACCTCCTGCAGGGGGCCCGGATCAAGATACGCAGTATTTT
CASSEPPAGGPDQDTQYF
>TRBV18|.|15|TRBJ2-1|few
TGTGCCAGCTCACCACGGGAGGCACTCTACAATGAGCAGTTCTTC
CASSPREALYNEQFF
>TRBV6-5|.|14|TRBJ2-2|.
TGTGCCAGCAGTTACCAGGGTACCACCGGGGAGCTGTTTTTT
CASSYQGTTGELFF
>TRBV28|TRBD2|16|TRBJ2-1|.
TGTGCCAGCAGCTCTTTTAGCGGGGGGCCTAGCAATGAGCAGTTCTTC
CASSSFSGGPSNEQFF
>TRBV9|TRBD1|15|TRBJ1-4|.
TGTGCCAGCAGCCCGGGGACAGGCTCTAATGAAAAACTGTTTTTT
CASSPGTGSNEKLFF
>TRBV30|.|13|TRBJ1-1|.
TGTGCCTGGAGTGGTAGCGGGGGGACTGAAGCTTTCTTT
CAWSGSGGTEAFF
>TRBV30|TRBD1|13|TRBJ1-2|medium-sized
TGTGCCTGGAGTGGGACAGGGTTTTATGGCTACACCTTC
CAWSGTGFYGYTF
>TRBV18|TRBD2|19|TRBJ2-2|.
TGTGCCAGCTCACCACCGCTACCGAAGCGGGAGAAAGGGACCGGGGAGCTGTTTTTT
CASSPPLPKREKGTGELFF
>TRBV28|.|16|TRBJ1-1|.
TGTGCCAGCAGCCCGAGGACCCTTGGGGCGAACACTGAAGCTTTCTTT
CASSPRTLGANTEAFF
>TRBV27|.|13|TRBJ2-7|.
TGTGCCAGCAGTTTCGGACTGCGATACGAGCAGTACTTC
CASSFGLRYEQYF
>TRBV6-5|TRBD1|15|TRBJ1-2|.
TGTGCCAGCAGTTACTCTTCGGCAGGGGGCTATGGCTACACCTTC
CASSYSSAGGYGYTF
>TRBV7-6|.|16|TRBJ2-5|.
TGTGCCAGCAGCTTAGGAGGATACCAAGTTCAAGAGACCCAGTACTTC
CASSLGGYQVQETQYF
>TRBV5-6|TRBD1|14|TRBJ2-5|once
TGTGCCAGCAGCGAAGGGACAGGGTGGGAGACCCAGTACTTC
CASSEGTGWETQYF